This TCR beta chain was sequenced for a study of blood T cell repertoires in COVID-19. Study at large: Sites in the United States, Italy and Spain provided acute and convalescent COVID-19 samples.

Original methodology: Amplified reference gene primers provided the basis for estimating nucleated cell counts. Clones were sequenced by immunoSEQ multiplex PCR, and TCRdb holds only the in-frame ones, with some missing. V and J calls and clone size come straight from that table; D and trimming were deduced from the DNA. The sample lists tens of thousands of clones, over 80% occurring once. This clone appeared a single time. V lost 5 bases, J lost 1 base, and 12 bases stayed unmatched. The CDR3 contains 16 residues. Germline CDR1 reads SGDLS; CDR2 reads YYNGEE. The chain combines TRBV9 with TRBJ2-7; 7 bases agree with TRBD1. The origin of this receptor is a human donor in a cohort sampled during active COVID-19. What was sequenced was peripheral blood. For the CDR3, the DNA is TGTGCCAGCAGTTATAACCGGGACAGCCCTTCCTACGAGCAGTACTTC. Protein sequence: CASSYNRDSPSYEQYF.